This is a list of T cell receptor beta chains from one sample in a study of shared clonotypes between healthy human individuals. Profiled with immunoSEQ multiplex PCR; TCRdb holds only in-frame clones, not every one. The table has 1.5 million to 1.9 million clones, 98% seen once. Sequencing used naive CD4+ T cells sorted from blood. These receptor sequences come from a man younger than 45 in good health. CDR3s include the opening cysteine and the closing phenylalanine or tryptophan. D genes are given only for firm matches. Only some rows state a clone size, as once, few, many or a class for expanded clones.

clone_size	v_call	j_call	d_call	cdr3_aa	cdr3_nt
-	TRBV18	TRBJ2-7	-	CASSPVRASTSYEQYF	TGTGCCAGCTCACCAGTTCGGGCGTCGACTTCCTACGAGCAGTACTTC
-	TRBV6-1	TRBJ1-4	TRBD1	CASRGTGVEKLFF	TGTGCCAGCAGGGGGACAGGGGTTGAAAAACTGTTTTTT
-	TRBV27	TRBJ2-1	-	CASTRLGTDEQFF	TGTGCCAGCACCCGATTGGGGACGGATGAGCAGTTCTTC
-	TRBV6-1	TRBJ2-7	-	CASSERVGRSSYEQYF	TGTGCCAGCAGTGAAAGGGTAGGCCGATCCTCCTACGAGCAGTACTTC
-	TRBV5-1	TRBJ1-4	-	CASSSSPPEKLFF	TGCGCCAGCAGCAGCTCCCCTCCGGAAAAACTGTTTTTT
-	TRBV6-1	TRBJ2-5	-	CASSEIGRQETQYF	TGTGCCAGCAGTGAAATCGGTAGGCAAGAGACCCAGTACTTC
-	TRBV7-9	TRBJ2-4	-	CATKKLTGEGIQYF	TGTGCCACCAAAAAATTGACAGGGGAGGGCATTCAGTACTTC
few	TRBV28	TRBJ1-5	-	CASRLSNQPQHF	TGTGCCAGCAGACTTAGCAATCAGCCCCAGCATTTT
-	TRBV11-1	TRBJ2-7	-	CASSLVMTYAQYF	TGTGCCAGCAGCTTAGTGATGACATACGCGCAGTACTTC
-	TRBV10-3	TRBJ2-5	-	CAISEQGGPQETQYF	TGTGCCATCAGTGAACAGGGGGGGCCCCAAGAGACCCAGTACTTC
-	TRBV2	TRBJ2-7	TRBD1	CASTRDRRPYEQYF	TGTGCCAGCACTAGGGACAGGAGGCCTTACGAGCAGTACTTC
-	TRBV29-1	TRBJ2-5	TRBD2	CSVWGGRLKETQYF	TGCAGCGTGTGGGGGGGAAGATTGAAGGAGACCCAGTACTTC
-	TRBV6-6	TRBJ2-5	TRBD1	CASSYGQGAGQTQYF	TGTGCCAGCAGTTACGGGCAGGGGGCTGGACAGACCCAGTACTTC
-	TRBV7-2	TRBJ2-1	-	CASSLGDGLNEQFF	TGTGCCAGCAGCTTGGGAGACGGGCTCAATGAGCAGTTCTTC
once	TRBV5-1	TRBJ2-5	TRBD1	CASSWVTGGGETQYF	TGCGCCAGCAGCTGGGTTACAGGGGGTGGAGAGACCCAGTACTTC
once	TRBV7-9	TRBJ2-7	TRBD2	CASSPKGLAGGSDNEQYF	TGTGCCAGCAGCCCCAAAGGACTAGCGGGAGGGAGCGATAACGAGCAGTACTTC
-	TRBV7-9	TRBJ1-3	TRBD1	CATETGAPGNTIYF	TGTGCCACCGAGACAGGGGCGCCTGGAAACACCATATATTTT
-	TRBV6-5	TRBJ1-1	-	CASKRGPMNTEAFF	TGTGCCAGCAAACGGGGACCGATGAACACTGAAGCTTTCTTT
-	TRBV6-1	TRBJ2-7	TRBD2	CASRASGVYEQYF	TGTGCCAGCAGGGCTAGCGGGGTGTACGAGCAGTACTTC
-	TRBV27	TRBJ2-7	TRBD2	CASSFGGTSGSSGEQYF	TGTGCCAGCAGTTTCGGCGGGACTAGCGGGAGTTCGGGCGAGCAGTACTTC
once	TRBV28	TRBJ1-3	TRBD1	CASSTTGAGNTIYF	TGTGCCAGCAGTACGACAGGGGCCGGAAACACCATATATTTT
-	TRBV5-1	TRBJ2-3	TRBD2	CASRGLAGLLYATDTQYF	TGCGCCAGCAGGGGGCTAGCGGGACTCCTTTACGCCACAGATACGCAGTATTTT
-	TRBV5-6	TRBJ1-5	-	CASSLADLPVEPQHF	TGTGCCAGCAGCTTGGCGGACCTACCCGTAGAGCCCCAGCATTTT
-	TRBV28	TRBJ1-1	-	CASSLSFRVSGEAFF	TGTGCCAGCAGTTTGTCTTTCAGGGTGAGTGGTGAAGCTTTCTTT
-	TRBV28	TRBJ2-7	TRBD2	CASSLGTSGSFDYF	TGTGCCAGCAGTTTAGGGACTAGCGGGAGTTTCGATTACTTC
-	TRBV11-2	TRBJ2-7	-	CASSLGAYEQYF	TGTGCCAGCAGCTTAGGAGCCTACGAGCAGTACTTC
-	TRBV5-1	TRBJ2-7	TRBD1	CASSLGTGKMYEQYF	TGCGCCAGCAGCTTGGGGACAGGGAAAATGTACGAGCAGTACTTC
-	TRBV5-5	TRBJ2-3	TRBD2	CASSLSPAGGTDTQYF	TGTGCCAGCAGCTTGTCCCCGGCGGGGGGCACAGATACGCAGTATTTT
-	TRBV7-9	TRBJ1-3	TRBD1	CASSGFDRGVFGNTIYF	TGTGCCAGCAGCGGTTTTGACAGGGGAGTATTTGGAAACACCATATATTTT
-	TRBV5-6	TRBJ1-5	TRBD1	CASSLQGARLNQPQHF	TGTGCCAGCAGTTTACAGGGGGCGCGACTAAATCAGCCCCAGCATTTT
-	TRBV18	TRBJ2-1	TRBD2	CASSRSGERSEQFF	TGTGCCAGCTCAAGGAGCGGGGAGAGGAGTGAGCAGTTCTTC
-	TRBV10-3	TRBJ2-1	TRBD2	CAISEGRDNEQFF	TGTGCCATCAGTGAGGGGAGGGACAATGAGCAGTTCTTC
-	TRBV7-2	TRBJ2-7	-	CASRGWLALPYEQYF	TGTGCCAGCAGGGGCTGGCTAGCGTTACCCTACGAGCAGTACTTC
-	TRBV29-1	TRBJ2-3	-	CSSKGGTDTQYF	TGCAGCTCCAAGGGAGGCACAGATACGCAGTATTTT
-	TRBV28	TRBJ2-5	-	CASSPFLGLQETQYF	TGTGCCAGCAGTCCCTTTTTGGGGTTACAAGAGACCCAGTACTTC
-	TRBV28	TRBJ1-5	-	CASSPHPNQGQPQHF	TGTGCCAGCAGTCCCCATCCCAATCAAGGTCAGCCCCAGCATTTT
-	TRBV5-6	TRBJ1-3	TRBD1	CASSLDRGGNTIYF	TGTGCCAGCAGCTTGGACAGGGGAGGAAACACCATATATTTT
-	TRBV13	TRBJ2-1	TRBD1	CASSHRDRNEQFF	TGTGCCAGCAGCCACCGGGACAGGAATGAGCAGTTCTTC
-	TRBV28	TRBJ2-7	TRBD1	CASSLIGQGVYEQYF	TGTGCCAGCAGTTTAATAGGACAGGGGGTCTACGAGCAGTACTTC
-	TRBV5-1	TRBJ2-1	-	CASSLDWGNEQFF	TGCGCCAGCAGCTTGGATTGGGGCAATGAGCAGTTCTTC